Detailed here is one T cell receptor (beta chain). This sample was taken from a study of cytomegalovirus exposure and HLA in healthy donors. The PCR contained 60 Vbeta and 13 Jbeta primers. Repertoires were generated with immunoSEQ multiplex PCR, while TCRdb's copy carries only in-frame clones and drops some. The sample carries about 240,000 clones, 85% recorded once. Germline assignment: CDR1 MNHEY and CDR2 SVGAGI. CDR3 size: 14 residues. The V and J ends lost 8 bases and 7 bases respectively, with 21 bases between them. This chain joins TRBV6-5 and TRBJ2-7, with D maybe TRBD2 (6 bases). The source material was PBMCs. This clonotype was obtained from a girl aged 2 to 9 in good health and CMV-seronegative. CDR3 region: CASAPEREWGEQYF. For the CDR3, the DNA is TGTGCCAGCGCCCCGGAACGGGAGTGGGGTGAGCAGTACTTC.